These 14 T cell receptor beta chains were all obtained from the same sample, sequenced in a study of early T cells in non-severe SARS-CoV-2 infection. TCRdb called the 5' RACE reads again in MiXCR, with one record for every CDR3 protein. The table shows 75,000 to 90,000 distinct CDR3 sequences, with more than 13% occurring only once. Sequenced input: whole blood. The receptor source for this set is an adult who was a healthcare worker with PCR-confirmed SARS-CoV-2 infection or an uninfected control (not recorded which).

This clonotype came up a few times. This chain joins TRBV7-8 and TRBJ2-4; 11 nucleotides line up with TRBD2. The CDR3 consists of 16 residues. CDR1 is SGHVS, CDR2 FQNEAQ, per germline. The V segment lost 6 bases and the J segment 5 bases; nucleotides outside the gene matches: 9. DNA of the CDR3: TGTGCCAGCAGTCTTCTAGCGGGAGGCGCGGAAAACATTCAGTACTTC. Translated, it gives CASSLLAGGAENIQYF. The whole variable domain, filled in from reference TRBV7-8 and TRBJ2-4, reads GAGVSQSPRYKVAKRGQDVALRCDPISGHVSLFWYQQALGQGPEFLTYFQNEAQLDKSGLPSDRFFAERPEGSVSTLKIQRTQQEDSAVYLCASSLLAGGAENIQYFGAGTRLSVL.

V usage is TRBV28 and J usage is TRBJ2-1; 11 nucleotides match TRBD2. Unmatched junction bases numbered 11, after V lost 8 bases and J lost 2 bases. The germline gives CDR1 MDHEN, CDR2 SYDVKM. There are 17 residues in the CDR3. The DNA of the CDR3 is TGTGCCAGCGGTCTAGCGGGAGGTATAGGGACCTACAATGAGCAGTTCTTC. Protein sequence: CASGLAGGIGTYNEQFF.

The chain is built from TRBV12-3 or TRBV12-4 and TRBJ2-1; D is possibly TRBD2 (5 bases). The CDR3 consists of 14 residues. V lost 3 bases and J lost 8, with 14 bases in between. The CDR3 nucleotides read TGTGCCAGCAGTTTTTTTCGGGGAAGCGATGAGCAGTTCTTC. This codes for CASSFFRGSDEQFF.

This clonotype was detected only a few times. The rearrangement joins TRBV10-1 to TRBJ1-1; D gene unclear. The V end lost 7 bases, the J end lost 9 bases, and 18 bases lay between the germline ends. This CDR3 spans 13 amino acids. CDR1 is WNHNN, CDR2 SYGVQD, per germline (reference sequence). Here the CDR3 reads CASIPMGKIKAFF. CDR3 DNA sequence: TGCGCCAGCATCCCCATGGGAAAGATAAAAGCTTTCTTT.

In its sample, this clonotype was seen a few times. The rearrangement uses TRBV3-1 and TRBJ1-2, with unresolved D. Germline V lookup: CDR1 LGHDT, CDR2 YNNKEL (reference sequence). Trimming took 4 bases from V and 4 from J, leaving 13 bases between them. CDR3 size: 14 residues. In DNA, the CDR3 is TGTGCCAGCAGCCTAGACGGCCCCATCTATGGCTACACCTTC. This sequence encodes CASSLDGPIYGYTF.

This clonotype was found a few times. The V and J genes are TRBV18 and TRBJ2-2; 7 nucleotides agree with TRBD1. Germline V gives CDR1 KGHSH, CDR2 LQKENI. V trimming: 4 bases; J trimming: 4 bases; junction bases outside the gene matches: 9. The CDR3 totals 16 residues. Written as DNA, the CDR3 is TGTGCCAGCTCACGGACGGGGCAGGGGGTCACCGGGGAGCTGTTTTTT. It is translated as CASSRTGQGVTGELFF.

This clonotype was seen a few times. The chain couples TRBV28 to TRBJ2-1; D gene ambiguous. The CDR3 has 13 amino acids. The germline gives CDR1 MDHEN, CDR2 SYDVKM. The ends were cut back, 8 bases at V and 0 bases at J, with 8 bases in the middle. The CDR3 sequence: CASGDSSYNEQFF. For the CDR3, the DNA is TGTGCCAGCGGCGATAGCTCCTACAATGAGCAGTTCTTC.

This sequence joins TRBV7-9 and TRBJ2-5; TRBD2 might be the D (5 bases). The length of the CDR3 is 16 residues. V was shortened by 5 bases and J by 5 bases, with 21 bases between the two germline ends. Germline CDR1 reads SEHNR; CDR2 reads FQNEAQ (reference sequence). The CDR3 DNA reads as TGTGCCAGCAGCCGACTTCCCCCAGCGCGGGTGGAGACCCAGTACTTC. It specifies CASSRLPPARVETQYF.

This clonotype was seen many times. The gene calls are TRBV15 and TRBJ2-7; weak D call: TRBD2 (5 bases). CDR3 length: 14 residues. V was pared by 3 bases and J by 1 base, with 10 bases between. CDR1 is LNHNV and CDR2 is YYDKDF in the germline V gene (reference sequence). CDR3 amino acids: CATSSRGFSYEQYF. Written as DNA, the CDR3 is TGTGCCACCAGCAGCAGAGGGTTTTCCTACGAGCAGTACTTC.

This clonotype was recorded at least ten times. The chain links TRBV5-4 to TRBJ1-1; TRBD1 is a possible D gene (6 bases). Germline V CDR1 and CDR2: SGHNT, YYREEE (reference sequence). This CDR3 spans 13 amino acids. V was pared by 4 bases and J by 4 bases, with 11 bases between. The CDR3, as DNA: TGTGCCAGCAGCCGGCAAGGGGGCACTGAAGCTTTCTTT. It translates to CASSRQGGTEAFF.

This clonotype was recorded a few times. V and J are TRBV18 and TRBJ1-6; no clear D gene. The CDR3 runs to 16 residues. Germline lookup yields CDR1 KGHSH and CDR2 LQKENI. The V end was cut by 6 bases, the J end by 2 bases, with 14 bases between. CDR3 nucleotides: TGTGCCAGCTCCACAACCGGCAAAGCCTATAATTCACCCCTCCACTTT. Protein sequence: CASSTTGKAYNSPLHF.

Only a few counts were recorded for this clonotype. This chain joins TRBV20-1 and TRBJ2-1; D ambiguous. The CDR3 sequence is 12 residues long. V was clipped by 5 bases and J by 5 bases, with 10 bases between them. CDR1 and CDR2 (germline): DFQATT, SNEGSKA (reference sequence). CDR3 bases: TGCAGTGCTGGCCGGGTCCACAATGAGCAGTTCTTC. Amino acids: CSAGRVHNEQFF.

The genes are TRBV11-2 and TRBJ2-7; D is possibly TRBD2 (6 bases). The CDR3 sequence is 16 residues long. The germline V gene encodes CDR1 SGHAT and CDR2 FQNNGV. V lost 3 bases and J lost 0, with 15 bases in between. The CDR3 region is CASSFMTGGSSYEQYF. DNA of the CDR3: TGTGCCAGCAGCTTCATGACCGGGGGTAGCTCCTACGAGCAGTACTTC.

The DNA of the CDR3 is TGTGCCAGCAGCTCTCTAGCGGGAGGCAAAGAGACCCAGTACTTC. This gives the protein CASSSLAGGKETQYF. The rearrangement joins TRBV7-3 to TRBJ2-5; 11 nucleotides agree with TRBD2. Germline loops: CDR1 SGHTA, CDR2 FQGTGA. The ends lost 4 bases at V and 3 bases at J; junction bases unmatched: 4. The CDR3 totals 15 residues.